The 28 T cell receptor beta chains in this list originate from one sample, sequenced in a study of blood T cells in healthy people across ages. The authors ran a second PCR of about 7 to 11 cycles using a sample-barcoded 5' primer and a J-beta primer mix. One entry per CDR3 protein, called by TCRdb with MiXCR from the 5' RACE reads. Here the sample spans about 680,000 distinct CDR3 sequences, around 45% being singletons. The sequenced sample consisted of blood. The receptors here all came from a woman aged 55-69 years in good health.

The rearrangement links TRBV28 to TRBJ2-1; the D gene is possibly TRBD1 (7 bases). The V gene lost 7 bases and the J gene lost 2 bases, with 21 bases spanning the gap. This CDR3 spans 17 amino acids. Germline CDR1 is MDHEN and CDR2 is SYDVKM. The CDR3 coding sequence is TGTGCCAGCAAAAAGGGGGCGGGGAGAGTCACCTACAATGAGCAGTTCTTC. This translates into CASKKGAGRVTYNEQFF.

The chain links TRBV29-1 to TRBJ2-1; no firm D call. V shed 6 bases and J shed 6 bases, with 9 bases lying between them. The CDR3 is 11 amino acids. CDR1 is SQVTM, CDR2 ANQGSEA, per germline. The CDR3 loop is CSVALRNEQFF. In nucleotides, the CDR3 is TGCAGCGTCGCCCTCCGCAATGAGCAGTTCTTC.

About this clonotype: At one of its ends the junction is not consistent with the germline gene, which may arise from a read error. The chain has TRBV7-2 and TRBJ2-1, with 10 bases lining up with TRBD1. This CDR3 is 15 amino acids long. Germline-derived CDR1 and CDR2 are SGHTA and FQGNSA. For the CDR3, the DNA is TGTGCCAGCAGCTTAGAAGTGACAGGGGGCAATGGGCAGTTCTTC. Encoded protein: CASSLEVTGGNGQFF.

The genes are TRBV20-1 and TRBJ2-7, with 8 bases matching TRBD2. After removal of 1 base from V and 3 bases from J, the junction contained 2 bases not matched to a gene. CDR1 and CDR2 (germline): DFQATT, SNEGSKA (reference sequence). The CDR3 length is 13 residues. The CDR3 spells CSARGGLGYEQYF. Here the CDR3 DNA reads TGCAGTGCTAGAGGGGGACTAGGCTACGAGCAGTACTTC.

The J gene is TRBJ2-5, the V gene TRBV27; D gene ambiguous. V was clipped by 5 bases and J by 0 bases, with 13 bases between them. CDR1 and CDR2 (germline): MNHEY, SMNVEV (reference sequence). The CDR3 spans 15 residues. The CDR3 here is CASSPRDWNQETQYF. The CDR3 nucleotides read TGTGCCAGCAGTCCCAGAGACTGGAACCAAGAGACCCAGTACTTC.

This clonotype has a handful of counts. This chain links TRBV29-1 with TRBJ2-5; D not certain. The CDR3 sequence is 11 residues long. The germline gives CDR1 SQVTM, CDR2 ANQGSEA. With 3 bases removed from V and 5 bases from J, the gap between germline ends came to 7 bases. The CDR3 sequence: CSVDRSETQYF. The CDR3 coding sequence is TGCAGCGTTGACAGGTCTGAGACCCAGTACTTC.

The genes are TRBV20-1 and TRBJ1-2; D is possibly TRBD1 (6 bases). Germline V lookup: CDR1 DFQATT, CDR2 SNEGSKA (reference sequence). Trimming took off 3 bases at V and 2 bases at J, with 13 bases between the two ends. The CDR3 consists of 14 residues. The CDR3 loop reads CSASLRGANYGYTF. CDR3 coding DNA: TGCAGTGCTAGTCTAAGGGGGGCCAACTATGGCTACACCTTC.

The chain carries TRBV29-1 and TRBJ1-2, with D possibly matching TRBD1 (5 bases). V gave up 7 bases and J gave up 7 bases, with 13 bases separating them. The CDR3 covers 11 residues. Per the germline V gene, CDR1 is SQVTM and CDR2 is ANQGSEA. CDR3 bases: TGCAGCGACTATACGGGACTTGGCTACACCTTC. This translates into CSDYTGLGYTF.

The CDR3 reads CASSQGSGEQFF. The CDR3 bases are TGTGCCAGCAGCCAGGGAAGTGGTGAGCAGTTCTTC. The genes are TRBV3-1 and TRBJ2-1; D is undetermined. The CDR3 length is 12 residues. The V and J ends lost 3 bases and 9 bases respectively, with 9 bases between them. CDR1 LGHDT and CDR2 YNNKEL come from the germline V gene (reference sequence).

The V and J genes are TRBV5-1 and TRBJ2-3; 12 bases are shared with TRBD2. V lost 7 bases, J lost 5 bases, and 11 bases stayed unmatched. The CDR3 is made up of 16 amino acids. Germline V gene sequence: CDR1 SGHRS, CDR2 YFSETQ. CDR3 sequence reads: CASHKQLAGGVDTQYF. As DNA, the CDR3 is TGCGCCAGCCATAAACAACTAGCGGGAGGTGTAGATACGCAGTATTTT.

About this clonotype itself: At one boundary the junction diverges from the germline segment, which might be a read error. This chain uses TRBV18 with TRBJ2-4, with 8 positions matching TRBD2. This CDR3 comprises 16 residues. Germline CDR1 and CDR2: KGHSH and LQKENI. The CDR3 spells CASSPPSGLAKNTQYF. The CDR3 nucleotides read TGTGCCAGCTCACCTCCGAGCGGACTAGCCAAAAACACTCAGTACTTC.

The V gene is TRBV4-1, the J gene TRBJ1-4; tentative D call: TRBD1 (6 bases). This CDR3 is built from 16 residues. From germline, CDR1 is MGHRA and CDR2 YSYEKL. The V end was cut by 1 base, the J end by 7 bases, with 16 bases between. This CDR3 is CASSQVTGRPPEKLFF. In DNA form, the CDR3 reads TGCGCCAGCAGCCAAGTAACAGGGAGGCCTCCTGAAAAACTGTTTTTT.

CDR3 region: CSAGTVIYNEQFF. For the CDR3, the DNA is TGCAGTGCTGGGACTGTAATCTACAATGAGCAGTTCTTC. This rearrangement joins TRBV20-1 to TRBJ2-1; a possible D gene is TRBD2 (6 bases). V was trimmed by 5 bases and J by 3 bases, leaving 11 bases between them. The CDR3 is 13 residues long. The germline gives CDR1 DFQATT, CDR2 SNEGSKA (reference sequence).

With respect to this clonotype: A much bigger clone sits one base away, suggesting this may be a read error. This chain joins TRBV11-2 and TRBJ2-7; D not certain. Germline CDR1 reads SGHAT; CDR2 reads FQNNGV. The CDR3 consists of 14 residues. V lost 5 bases, J lost 0 bases, and 11 bases lay in between. CDR3 bases: TGTGCCAGCAGCCCAGCCAGGACCTCCTACGAGCAGTACTTC. Translation gives CASSPARTSYEQYF.

A few counts support this clonotype. The V gene is TRBV5-1, the J gene TRBJ2-5; 9 bases line up with TRBD2. The DNA end is a closer match to TRBJ2-7, so the J assignment may be wrong. Germline assignment: CDR1 SGHRS and CDR2 YFSETQ. The CDR3 covers 15 residues. This CDR3 reads CASSLAIAGELEQYF. CDR3 DNA sequence: TGCGCCAGCAGCTTGGCTATAGCGGGAGAACTCGAGCAGTACTTC.

This clonotype was observed a few times. V and J are TRBV2 and TRBJ2-3; 14 bases line up with TRBD2. The CDR3 runs to 14 residues. CDR1 is SNHLY, CDR2 FYNNEI, per germline. The junction had 5 bases not matched to a gene; V was cut back by 10 bases and J by 5 bases. CDR3 nucleotide sequence: TGTGCCATGGGGACTAGCGGGAGTCGAGATACGCAGTATTTT. Encoded protein: CAMGTSGSRDTQYF. Complete variable domain (other parts from reference TRBV2 and TRBJ2-3): EPEVTQTPSHQVTQMGQEVILRCVPISNHLYFYWYRQILGQKVEFLVSFYNNEISEKSEIFDDQFSVERPDGSNFTLKIRSTKLEDSAMYFCAMGTSGSRDTQYFGPGTRLTVL.

The chain combines TRBV7-9 with TRBJ2-5, with a tentative D call TRBD2 (6 bases). The CDR3 extends over 14 amino acids. V gave up 2 bases and J gave up 5 bases, with 12 bases separating them. CDR1 is SEHNR, CDR2 FQNEAQ, per germline (reference sequence). CDR3 residues: CASSLRLAQETQYF. The CDR3 DNA sequence: TGTGCCAGCAGCTTAAGGCTAGCGCAGGAGACCCAGTACTTC.

This clonotype was recorded only once. This chain joins TRBV7-9 and TRBJ2-1; D unclear. This CDR3 region has 11 residues. Trimming left V 2 bases short and J 9 bases short, with 5 bases between. Per germline, CDR1 SEHNR and CDR2 FQNEAQ (reference sequence). Here the CDR3 DNA reads TGTGCCAGCAGCTTAAAGGCTGAGCAGTTCTTC. Translating gives CASSLKAEQFF.

The chain carries TRBV4-1 and TRBJ1-4; D gene unclear. Deletions cut 5 bases from V and 0 bases from J, with 4 bases between. The CDR3 consists of 13 residues. Germline assignment: CDR1 MGHRA and CDR2 YSYEKL. This CDR3 reads CASSGATNEKLFF. The CDR3 DNA reads TGCGCCAGCAGCGGAGCAACTAATGAAAAACTGTTTTTT.

This clonotype was picked up a small number of times. The J gene is TRBJ2-7, the V gene TRBV29-1; TRBD1 or TRBD2 may be the D gene (5 bases each). The CDR3 spans 14 residues. In germline, CDR1 is SQVTM, CDR2 ANQGSEA. The V gene lost 0 bases and the J gene lost 7 bases, with 16 bases spanning the gap. The CDR3 bases are TGCAGCGTTGAAGACAGCGACAGACCGGGGGAGCAGTACTTC. It yields the protein CSVEDSDRPGEQYF.

This rearrangement joins TRBV3-1 to TRBJ2-1; 9 nucleotides match TRBD2. The CDR3 extends over 14 amino acids. Germline values: CDR1 LGHDT, CDR2 YNNKEL (reference sequence). The V and J ends lost 3 bases and 4 bases, in that order; junction bases with no gene match: 1. The CDR3: CASSHLAGYNEQFF. In nucleotides, the CDR3 is TGTGCCAGCAGCCACCTAGCGGGGTACAATGAGCAGTTCTTC.

This clonotype appeared a few times. The gene calls are TRBV20-1 and TRBJ2-7; TRBD1 agrees at 7 bases. Germline CDR1 reads DFQATT; CDR2 reads SNEGSKA (reference sequence). The CDR3 covers 17 residues. Trimming took 0 bases from V and 1 from J; bases not matched to a gene: 12. CDR3 coding DNA: TGCAGTGCTAGAGATCGTGTGGCTGGGACAGCTTCCTACGAGCAGTACTTC. Its translation is CSARDRVAGTASYEQYF.

The rearrangement joins TRBV7-3 to TRBJ2-3, with unresolved D. The ends were cut back, 2 bases at V and 5 bases at J, with 8 bases in the middle. Germline CDR1 SGHTA, CDR2 FQGTGA. The CDR3 covers 13 residues. The CDR3 here is CASSLWPIDTQYF. CDR3 DNA: TGTGCCAGCAGCTTATGGCCGATAGATACGCAGTATTTT.

The chain has TRBV15 and TRBJ2-1; D is ambiguous. V lost 1 base and J lost 6, with 13 bases in between. Germline assignment: CDR1 LNHNV and CDR2 YYDKDF (reference sequence). CDR3 length: 15 amino acids. Here the CDR3 DNA reads TGTGCCACCAGCAGAGGAGCGCCTCCGGGCAATGAGCAGTTCTTC. This encodes CATSRGAPPGNEQFF.

This rearrangement joins TRBV7-2 to TRBJ2-1; 7 bases align to TRBD1. Germline V gives CDR1 SGHTA, CDR2 FQGNSA. The CDR3 is 15 residues long. V lost 5 bases to trimming and J lost 8 bases; unmatched junction nucleotides: 12. The CDR3 bases are TGTGCCAGCAGCCCCCGGCCGGGACAGAGATATGAGCAGTTCTTC. Translation gives CASSPRPGQRYEQFF.

The chain is built from TRBV7-8 and TRBJ2-3; tentatively, D is TRBD1 (5 bases). Trimming took off 1 base at V and 2 bases at J, with 13 bases between the two ends. The germline CDR1 and CDR2 sequences are SGHVS and FQNEAQ. The CDR3 contains 16 residues. Here the CDR3 reads CASSLGIDRFTDTQYF. Here the CDR3 DNA reads TGTGCCAGCAGCTTAGGGATTGACAGATTCACAGATACGCAGTATTTT.

In this sample, this clonotype turned up a few times. The chain combines TRBV29-1 with TRBJ2-3, with 9 bases fitting TRBD2. This CDR3 has 14 residues. J lost 5 bases, V lost 6 bases, and 9 bases had no gene match. The germline gives CDR1 SQVTM, CDR2 ANQGSEA. CDR3 sequence: CSVIGREGKDTQYF. CDR3 bases: TGCAGCGTCATAGGGCGGGAGGGTAAAGATACGCAGTATTTT.

This clonotype showed up many times. The chain links TRBV12-3 or TRBV12-4 to TRBJ1-2, with no clear D. V lost 3 bases, J lost 1 base, and 0 bases lay in between. This CDR3 is built from 11 residues. The CDR3, as DNA: TGTGCCAGCAGTTTTAACTATGGCTACACCTTC. It specifies CASSFNYGYTF.